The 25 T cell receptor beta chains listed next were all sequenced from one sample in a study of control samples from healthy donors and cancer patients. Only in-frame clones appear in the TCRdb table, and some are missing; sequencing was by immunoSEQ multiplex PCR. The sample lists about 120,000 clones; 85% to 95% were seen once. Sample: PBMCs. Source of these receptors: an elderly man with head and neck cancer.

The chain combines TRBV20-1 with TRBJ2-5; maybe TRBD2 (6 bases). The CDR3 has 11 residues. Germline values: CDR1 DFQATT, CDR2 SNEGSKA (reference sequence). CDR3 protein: CSSGTPETQYF. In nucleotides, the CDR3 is TGCAGCTCCGGGACTCCAGAGACCCAGTACTTC.

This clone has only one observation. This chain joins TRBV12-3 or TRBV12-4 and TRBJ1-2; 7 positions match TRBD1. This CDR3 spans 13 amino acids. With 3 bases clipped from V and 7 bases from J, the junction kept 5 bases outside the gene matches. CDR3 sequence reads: CASSFDRAFGYTF. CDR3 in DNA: TGTGCCAGCAGTTTCGACAGGGCGTTTGGCTACACCTTC.

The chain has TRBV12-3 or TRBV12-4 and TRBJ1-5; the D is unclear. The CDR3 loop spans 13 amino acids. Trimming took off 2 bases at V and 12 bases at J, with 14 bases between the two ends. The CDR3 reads CASSLSAMAFQHF. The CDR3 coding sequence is TGTGCCAGCAGTTTATCGGCGATGGCCTTCCAGCATTTT.

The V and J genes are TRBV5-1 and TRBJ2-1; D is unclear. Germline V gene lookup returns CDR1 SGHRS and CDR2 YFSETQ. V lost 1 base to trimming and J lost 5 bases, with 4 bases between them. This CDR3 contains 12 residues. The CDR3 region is CASSLPHNEQFF. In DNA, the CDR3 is TGCGCCAGCAGCTTGCCACACAATGAGCAGTTCTTC. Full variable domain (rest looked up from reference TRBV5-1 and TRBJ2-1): KAGVTQTPRYLIKTRGQQVTLSCSPISGHRSVSWYQQTPGQGLQFLFEYFSETQRNKGNFPGRFSGRQFSNSRSEMNVSTLELGDSALYLCASSLPHNEQFFGPGTRLTVL.

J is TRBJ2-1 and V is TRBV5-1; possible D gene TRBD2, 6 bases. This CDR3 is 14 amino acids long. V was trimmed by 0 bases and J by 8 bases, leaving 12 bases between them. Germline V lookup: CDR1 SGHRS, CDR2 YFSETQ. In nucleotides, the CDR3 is TGCGCCAGCAGCTTGGTTTCGGGAGTCCATGAGCAGTTCTTC. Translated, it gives CASSLVSGVHEQFF. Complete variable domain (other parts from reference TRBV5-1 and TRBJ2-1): KAGVTQTPRYLIKTRGQQVTLSCSPISGHRSVSWYQQTPGQGLQFLFEYFSETQRNKGNFPGRFSGRQFSNSRSEMNVSTLELGDSALYLCASSLVSGVHEQFFGPGTRLTVL.

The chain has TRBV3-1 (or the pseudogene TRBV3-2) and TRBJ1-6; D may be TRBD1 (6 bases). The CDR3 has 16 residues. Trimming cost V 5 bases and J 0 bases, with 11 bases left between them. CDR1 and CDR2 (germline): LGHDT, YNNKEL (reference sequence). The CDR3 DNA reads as TGTGCCAGCAGCACAACAGGGAGCTCCTATAATTCACCCCTCCACTTT. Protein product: CASSTTGSSYNSPLHF.

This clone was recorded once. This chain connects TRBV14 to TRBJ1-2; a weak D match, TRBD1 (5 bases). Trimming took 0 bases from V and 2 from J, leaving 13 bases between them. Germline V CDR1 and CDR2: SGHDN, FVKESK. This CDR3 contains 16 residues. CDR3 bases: TGTGCCAGCAGCCAAGATTGGGGCAGCTTCAACTATGGCTACACCTTC. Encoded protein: CASSQDWGSFNYGYTF.

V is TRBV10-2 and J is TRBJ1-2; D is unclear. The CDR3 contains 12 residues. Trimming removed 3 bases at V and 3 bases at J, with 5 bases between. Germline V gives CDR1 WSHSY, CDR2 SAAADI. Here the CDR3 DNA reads TGCGCCAGCAGTGAAGGGCACTATGGCTACACCTTC. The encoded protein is CASSEGHYGYTF.

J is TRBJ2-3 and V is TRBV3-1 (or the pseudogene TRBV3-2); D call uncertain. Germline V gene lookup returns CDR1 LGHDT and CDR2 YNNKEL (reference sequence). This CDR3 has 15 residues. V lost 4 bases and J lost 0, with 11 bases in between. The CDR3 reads CASSPRFASTDTQYF. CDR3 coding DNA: TGTGCCAGCAGCCCCCGCTTTGCCAGCACAGATACGCAGTATTTT.

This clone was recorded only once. CDR3 nucleotide sequence: TGTGCCAGCTCACCTACGGGGATGGCCAAAAACATTCAGTACTTC. This sequence encodes CASSPTGMAKNIQYF. The chain recombines TRBV18 with TRBJ2-4; weak D call: TRBD2 (5 bases). Germline CDR1 KGHSH, CDR2 LQKENI. The CDR3 length is 15 residues. V lost 3 bases to trimming and J lost 1 base, with 10 bases between them.

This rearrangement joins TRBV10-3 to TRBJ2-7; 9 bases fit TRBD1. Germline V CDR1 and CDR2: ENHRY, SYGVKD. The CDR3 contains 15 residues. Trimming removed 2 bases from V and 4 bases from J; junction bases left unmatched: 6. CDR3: CAISEPGQGTYEQYF. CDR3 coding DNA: TGTGCCATCAGTGAGCCAGGACAGGGGACATACGAGCAGTACTTC.

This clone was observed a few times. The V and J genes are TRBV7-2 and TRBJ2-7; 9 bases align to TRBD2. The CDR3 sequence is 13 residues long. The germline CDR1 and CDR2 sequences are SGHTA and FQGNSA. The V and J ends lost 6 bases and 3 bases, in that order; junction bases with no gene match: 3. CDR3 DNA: TGTGCCAGCAGTTTGACTAGCGGCTACGAGCAGTACTTC. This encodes CASSLTSGYEQYF.

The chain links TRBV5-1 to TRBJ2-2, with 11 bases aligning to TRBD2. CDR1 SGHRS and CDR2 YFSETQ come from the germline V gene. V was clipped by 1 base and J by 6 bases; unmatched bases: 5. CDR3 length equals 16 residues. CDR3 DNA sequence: TGCGCCAGCAGCTTGATTAGCGGGGGGGCCCCCGGGGAGCTGTTTTTT. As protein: CASSLISGGAPGELFF.

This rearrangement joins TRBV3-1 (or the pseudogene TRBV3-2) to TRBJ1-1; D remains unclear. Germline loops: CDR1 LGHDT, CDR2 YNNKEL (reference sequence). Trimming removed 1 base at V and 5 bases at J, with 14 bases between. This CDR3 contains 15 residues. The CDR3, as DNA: TGTGCCAGCAGCCAAGCCGACCGAGGGTGGACTGAAGCTTTCTTT. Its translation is CASSQADRGWTEAFF.

The CDR3 spells CAISDPDQRGAYNEQFF. For the CDR3, the DNA is TGTGCCATCAGTGACCCAGACCAGCGGGGGGCCTACAATGAGCAGTTCTTC. The chain recombines TRBV10-3 with TRBJ2-1, with TRBD2 matching 9 bases. Germline loops: CDR1 ENHRY, CDR2 SYGVKD. The CDR3 has 17 amino acids. The ends lost 3 bases at V and 2 bases at J; junction bases unmatched: 8.

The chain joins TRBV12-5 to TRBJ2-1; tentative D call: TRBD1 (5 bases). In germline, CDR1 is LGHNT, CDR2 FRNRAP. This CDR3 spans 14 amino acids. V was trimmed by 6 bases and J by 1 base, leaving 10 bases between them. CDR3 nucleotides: TGTGCTAGTGGGACAGCATTGTCCTACAATGAGCAGTTCTTC. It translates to CASGTALSYNEQFF.

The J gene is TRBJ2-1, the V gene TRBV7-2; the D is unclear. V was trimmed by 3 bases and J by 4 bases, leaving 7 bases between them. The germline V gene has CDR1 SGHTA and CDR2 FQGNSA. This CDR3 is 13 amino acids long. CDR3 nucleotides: TGTGCCAGCAGCTTGAGTGGGTACAATGAGCAGTTCTTC. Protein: CASSLSGYNEQFF.

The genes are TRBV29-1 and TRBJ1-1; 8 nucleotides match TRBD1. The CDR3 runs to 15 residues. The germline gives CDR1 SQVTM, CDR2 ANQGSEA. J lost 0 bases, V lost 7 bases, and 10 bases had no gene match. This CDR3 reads CSASGRTGMNTEAFF. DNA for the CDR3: TGCAGCGCATCGGGAAGGACAGGGATGAACACTGAAGCTTTCTTT.

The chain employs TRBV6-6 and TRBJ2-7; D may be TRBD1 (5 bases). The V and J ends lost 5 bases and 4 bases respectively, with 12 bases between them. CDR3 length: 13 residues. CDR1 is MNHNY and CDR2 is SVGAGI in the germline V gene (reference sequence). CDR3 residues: CASSPGYLYEQYF. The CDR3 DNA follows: TGTGCCAGCAGTCCAGGGTACCTGTACGAGCAGTACTTC.

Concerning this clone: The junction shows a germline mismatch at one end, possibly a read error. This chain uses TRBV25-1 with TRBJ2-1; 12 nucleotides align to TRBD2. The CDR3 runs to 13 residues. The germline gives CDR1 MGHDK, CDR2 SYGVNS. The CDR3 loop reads CASSASSGRALLF. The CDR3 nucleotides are TGTGCCAGCAGTGCCTCTAGCGGGAGGGCCCTACTCTTC.

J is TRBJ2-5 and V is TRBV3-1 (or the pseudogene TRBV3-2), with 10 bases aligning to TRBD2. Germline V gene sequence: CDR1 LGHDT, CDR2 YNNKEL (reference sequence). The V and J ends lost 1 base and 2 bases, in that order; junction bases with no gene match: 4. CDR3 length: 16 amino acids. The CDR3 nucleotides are TGTGCCAGCAGCCAAGGTACTAGCGGGGCTCAAGAGACCCAGTACTTC. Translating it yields CASSQGTSGAQETQYF.

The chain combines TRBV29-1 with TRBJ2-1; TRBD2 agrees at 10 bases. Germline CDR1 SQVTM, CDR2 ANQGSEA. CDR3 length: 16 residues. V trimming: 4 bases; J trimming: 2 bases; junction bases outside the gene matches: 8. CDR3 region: CSVALAGRQTYNEQFF. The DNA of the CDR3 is TGCAGCGTTGCACTAGCGGGAAGACAAACCTACAATGAGCAGTTCTTC.

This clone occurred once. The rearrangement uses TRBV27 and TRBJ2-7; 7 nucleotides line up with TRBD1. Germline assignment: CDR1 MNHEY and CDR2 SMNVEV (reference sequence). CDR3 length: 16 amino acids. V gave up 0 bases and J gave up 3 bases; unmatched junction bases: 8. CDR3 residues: CASSLSPGTEDYEQYF. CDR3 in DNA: TGTGCCAGCAGTTTATCCCCCGGGACAGAAGACTACGAGCAGTACTTC.

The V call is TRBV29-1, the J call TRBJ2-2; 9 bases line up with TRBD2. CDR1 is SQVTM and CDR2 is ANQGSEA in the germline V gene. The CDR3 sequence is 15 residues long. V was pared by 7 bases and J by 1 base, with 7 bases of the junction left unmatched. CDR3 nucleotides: TGCAGCGCTGGCGGGAGGGGAGTGAACACCGGGGAGCTGTTTTTT. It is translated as CSAGGRGVNTGELFF.

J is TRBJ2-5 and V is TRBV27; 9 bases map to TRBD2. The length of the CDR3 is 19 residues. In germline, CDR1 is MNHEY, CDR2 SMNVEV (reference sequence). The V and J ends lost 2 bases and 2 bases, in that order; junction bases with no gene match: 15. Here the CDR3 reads CASSLNGLGLATEQETQYF. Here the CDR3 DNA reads TGTGCCAGCAGTTTAAACGGGTTGGGACTAGCTACCGAGCAAGAGACCCAGTACTTC.